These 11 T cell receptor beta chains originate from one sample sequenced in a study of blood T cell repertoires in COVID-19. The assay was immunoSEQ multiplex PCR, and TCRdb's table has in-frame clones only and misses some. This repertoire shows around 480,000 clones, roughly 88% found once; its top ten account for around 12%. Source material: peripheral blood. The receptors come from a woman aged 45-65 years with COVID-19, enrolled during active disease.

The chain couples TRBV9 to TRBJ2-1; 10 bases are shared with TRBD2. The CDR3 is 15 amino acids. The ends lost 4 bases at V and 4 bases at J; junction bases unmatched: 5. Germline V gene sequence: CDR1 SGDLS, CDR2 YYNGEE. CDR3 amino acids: CASSPRLAGYNEQFF. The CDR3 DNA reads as TGTGCCAGCAGCCCTCGACTAGCGGGTTACAATGAGCAGTTCTTC.

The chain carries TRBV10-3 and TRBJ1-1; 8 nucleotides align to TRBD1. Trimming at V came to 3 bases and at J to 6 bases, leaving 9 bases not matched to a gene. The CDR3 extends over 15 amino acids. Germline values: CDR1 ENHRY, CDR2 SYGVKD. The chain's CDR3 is CAISDGQGLEAEAFF. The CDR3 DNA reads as TGTGCCATCAGTGATGGACAGGGCCTGGAGGCTGAAGCTTTCTTT.

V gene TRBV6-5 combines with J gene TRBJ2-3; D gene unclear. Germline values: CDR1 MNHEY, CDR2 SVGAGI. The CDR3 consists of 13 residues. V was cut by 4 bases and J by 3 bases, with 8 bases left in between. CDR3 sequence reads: CASSSDVTDTQYF. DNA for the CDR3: TGTGCCAGCAGTTCAGATGTAACAGATACGCAGTATTTT.

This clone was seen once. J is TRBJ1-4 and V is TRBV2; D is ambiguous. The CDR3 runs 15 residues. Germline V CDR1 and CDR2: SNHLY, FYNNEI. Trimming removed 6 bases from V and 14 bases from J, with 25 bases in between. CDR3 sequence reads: CASRPNTSPSLQLFF. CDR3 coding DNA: TGTGCCAGCAGACCTAACACGAGCCCCTCTTTACAGCTGTTTTTT.

The CDR3 here is CASSLNGGSTDTQYF. The CDR3 DNA reads as TGTGCCAGCAGCTTAAATGGGGGGAGCACAGATACGCAGTATTTT. The chain joins TRBV7-3 to TRBJ2-3, with D possibly being TRBD2 (6 bases). The germline V and J ends were trimmed by 1 base and 0 bases, with 8 bases remaining between them. Germline-derived CDR1 and CDR2 are SGHTA and FQGTGA. CDR3 size: 15 residues.

DNA of the CDR3: TGCGCCAGCAGTGACCCTCGGGACAGCGGACCAGCTAACTATGGCTACACCTTC. Amino acids: CASSDPRDSGPANYGYTF. The chain is built from TRBV10-2 and TRBJ1-2; 7 positions match TRBD1. Germline CDR1 WSHSY, CDR2 SAAADI. The V and J ends lost 3 bases and 0 bases, in that order; junction bases with no gene match: 13. The CDR3 has 18 residues.

The CDR3 sequence is CASSVVQGRGYTF. The CDR3 region has the DNA TGTGCCAGCAGCGTAGTGCAGGGGAGAGGCTACACCTTC. The gene calls are TRBV9 and TRBJ1-2; perhaps TRBD1 as D (6 bases). Germline lookup yields CDR1 SGDLS and CDR2 YYNGEE. The CDR3 is made up of 13 amino acids. The germline V and J ends were trimmed by 0 bases and 8 bases, with 11 bases remaining between them. The variable domain in full, completed from reference TRBV9 and TRBJ1-2, reads DSGVTQTPKHLITATGQRVTLRCSPRSGDLSVYWYQQSLDQGLQFLIQYYNGEERAKGNILERFSAQQFPDLHSELNLSSLELGDSALYFCASSVVQGRGYTFGSGTRLTVV.

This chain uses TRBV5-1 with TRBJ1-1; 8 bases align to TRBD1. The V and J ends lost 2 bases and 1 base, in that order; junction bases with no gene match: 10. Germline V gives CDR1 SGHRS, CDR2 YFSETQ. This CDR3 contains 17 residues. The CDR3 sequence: CASSLNWQGASNTEAFF. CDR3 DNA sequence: TGCGCCAGCAGCTTAAACTGGCAGGGGGCTTCGAACACTGAAGCTTTCTTT.

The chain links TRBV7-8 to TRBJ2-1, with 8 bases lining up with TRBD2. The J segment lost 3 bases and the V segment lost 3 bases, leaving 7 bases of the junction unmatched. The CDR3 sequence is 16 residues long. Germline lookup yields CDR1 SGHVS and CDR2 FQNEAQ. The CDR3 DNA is TGTGCCAGCAGCTTGATAGCGGGGAGGGACTACAATGAGCAGTTCTTC. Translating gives CASSLIAGRDYNEQFF. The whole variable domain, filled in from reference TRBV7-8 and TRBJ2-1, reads GAGVSQSPRYKVAKRGQDVALRCDPISGHVSLFWYQQALGQGPEFLTYFQNEAQLDKSGLPSDRFFAERPEGSVSTLKIQRTQQEDSAVYLCASSLIAGRDYNEQFFGPGTRLTVL.

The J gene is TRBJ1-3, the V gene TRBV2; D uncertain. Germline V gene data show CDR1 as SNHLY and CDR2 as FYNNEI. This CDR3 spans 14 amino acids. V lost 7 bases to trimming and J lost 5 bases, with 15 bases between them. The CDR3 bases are TGTGCCAGCATCTCGGCGGCGTTACGAAACACCATATATTTT. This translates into CASISAALRNTIYF.

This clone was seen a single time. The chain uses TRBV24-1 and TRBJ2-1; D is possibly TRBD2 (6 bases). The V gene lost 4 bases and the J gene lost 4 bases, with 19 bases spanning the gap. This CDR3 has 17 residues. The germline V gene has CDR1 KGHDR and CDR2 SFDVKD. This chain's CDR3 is CATSEGVTSHAYNEQFF. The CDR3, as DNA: TGTGCCACCAGTGAGGGGGTAACTAGCCATGCTTACAATGAGCAGTTCTTC.